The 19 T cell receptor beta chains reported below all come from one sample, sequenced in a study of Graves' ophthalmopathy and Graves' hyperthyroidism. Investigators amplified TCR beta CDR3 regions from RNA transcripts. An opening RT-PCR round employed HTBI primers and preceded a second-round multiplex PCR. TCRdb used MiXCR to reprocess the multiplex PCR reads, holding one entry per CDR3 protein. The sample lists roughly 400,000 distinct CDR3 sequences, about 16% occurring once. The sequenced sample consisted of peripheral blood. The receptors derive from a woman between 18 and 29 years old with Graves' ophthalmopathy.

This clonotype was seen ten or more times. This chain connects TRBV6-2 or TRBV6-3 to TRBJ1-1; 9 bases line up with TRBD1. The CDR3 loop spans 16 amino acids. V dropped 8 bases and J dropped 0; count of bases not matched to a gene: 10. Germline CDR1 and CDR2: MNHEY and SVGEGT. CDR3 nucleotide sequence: TGTGCCAGCGCAAACATACAGGGGGCCCTGAACACTGAAGCTTTCTTT. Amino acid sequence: CASANIQGALNTEAFF.

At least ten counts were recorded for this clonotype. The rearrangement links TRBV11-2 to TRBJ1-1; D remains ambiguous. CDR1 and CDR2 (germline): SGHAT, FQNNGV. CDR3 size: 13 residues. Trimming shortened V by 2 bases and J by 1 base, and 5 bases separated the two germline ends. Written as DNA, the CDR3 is TGTGCCAGCAGCTTACACCCGAACACTGAAGCTTTCTTT. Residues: CASSLHPNTEAFF.

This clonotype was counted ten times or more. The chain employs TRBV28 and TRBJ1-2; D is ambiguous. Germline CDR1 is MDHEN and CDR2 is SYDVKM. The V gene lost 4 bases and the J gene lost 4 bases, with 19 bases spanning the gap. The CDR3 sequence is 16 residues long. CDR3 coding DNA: TGTGCCAGCAGTTCTACCTCCCTGGGGATAGTCTATGGCTACACCTTC. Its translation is CASSSTSLGIVYGYTF.

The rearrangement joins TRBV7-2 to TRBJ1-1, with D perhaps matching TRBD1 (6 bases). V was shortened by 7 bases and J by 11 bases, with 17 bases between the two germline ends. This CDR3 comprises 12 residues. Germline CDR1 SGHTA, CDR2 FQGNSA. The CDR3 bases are TGTGCCAGCATTTCTTTCCGGGACATTGCTTTCTTT. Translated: CASISFRDIAFF.

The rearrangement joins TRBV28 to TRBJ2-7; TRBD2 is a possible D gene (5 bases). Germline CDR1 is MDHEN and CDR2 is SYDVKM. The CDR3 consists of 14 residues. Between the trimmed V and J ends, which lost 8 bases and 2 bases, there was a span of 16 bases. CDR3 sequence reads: CASRGGRVTYEQYF. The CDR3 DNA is TGTGCCAGCCGCGGCGGGCGCGTCACCTACGAGCAGTACTTC.

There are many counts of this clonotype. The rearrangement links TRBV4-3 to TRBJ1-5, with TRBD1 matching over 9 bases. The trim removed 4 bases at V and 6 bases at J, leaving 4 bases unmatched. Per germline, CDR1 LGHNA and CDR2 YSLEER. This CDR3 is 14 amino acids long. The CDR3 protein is CASSPTGGPQPQHF. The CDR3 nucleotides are TGCGCCAGCAGCCCAACAGGGGGCCCTCAGCCCCAGCATTTT.

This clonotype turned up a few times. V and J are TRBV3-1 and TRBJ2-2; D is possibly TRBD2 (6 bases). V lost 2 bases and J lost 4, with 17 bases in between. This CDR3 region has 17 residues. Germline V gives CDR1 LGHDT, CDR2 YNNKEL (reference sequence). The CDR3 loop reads CASSQPTIGTSTGELFF. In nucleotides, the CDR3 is TGTGCCAGCAGCCAACCAACTATTGGGACTTCCACCGGGGAGCTGTTTTTT.

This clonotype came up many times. CDR3 in amino acids: CASSGLAGDVGEQYF. The CDR3 bases are TGTGCCAGCAGTGGACTAGCGGGAGATGTAGGAGAGCAGTACTTC. The chain combines TRBV6-1 with TRBJ2-7; 12 positions agree with TRBD2. The J segment lost 7 bases and the V segment lost 4 bases, leaving 8 bases of the junction unmatched. The CDR3 is made up of 15 amino acids. Germline loops: CDR1 MNHNS, CDR2 SASEGT.

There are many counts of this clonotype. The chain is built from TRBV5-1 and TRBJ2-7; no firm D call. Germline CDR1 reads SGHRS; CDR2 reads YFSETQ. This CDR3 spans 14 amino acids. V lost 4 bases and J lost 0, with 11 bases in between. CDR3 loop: CASSLRVDSYEQYF. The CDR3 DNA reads TGCGCCAGCAGCCTCCGGGTGGACTCCTACGAGCAGTACTTC.

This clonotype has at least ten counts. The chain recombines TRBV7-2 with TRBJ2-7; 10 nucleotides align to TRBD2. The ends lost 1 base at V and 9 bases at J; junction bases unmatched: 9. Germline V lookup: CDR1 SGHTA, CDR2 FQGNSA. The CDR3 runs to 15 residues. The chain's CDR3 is CASSLVRAGGQGQYF. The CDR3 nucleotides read TGTGCCAGCAGCTTAGTTAGAGCGGGAGGGCAGGGGCAGTACTTC.

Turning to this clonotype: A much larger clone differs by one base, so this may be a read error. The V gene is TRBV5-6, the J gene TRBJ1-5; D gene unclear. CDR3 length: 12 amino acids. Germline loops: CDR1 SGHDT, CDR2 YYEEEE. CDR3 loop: CAISSTPGPQHF. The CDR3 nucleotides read TGTGCCATCAGCTCAACACCGGGACCCCAGCATTTT.

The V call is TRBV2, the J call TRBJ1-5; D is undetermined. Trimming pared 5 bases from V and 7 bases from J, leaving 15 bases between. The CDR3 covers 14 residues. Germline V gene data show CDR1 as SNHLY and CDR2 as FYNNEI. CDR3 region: CASSRGVTDQPQHF. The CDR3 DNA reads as TGTGCCAGCAGTCGTGGCGTTACGGACCAGCCCCAGCATTTT.

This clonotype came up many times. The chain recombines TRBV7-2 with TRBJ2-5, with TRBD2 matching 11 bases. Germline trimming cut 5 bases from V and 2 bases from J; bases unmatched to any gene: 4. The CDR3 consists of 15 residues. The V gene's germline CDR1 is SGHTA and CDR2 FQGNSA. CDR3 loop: CASSQRLAGQETQYF. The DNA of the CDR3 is TGTGCCAGCAGCCAGAGACTAGCGGGGCAAGAGACCCAGTACTTC.

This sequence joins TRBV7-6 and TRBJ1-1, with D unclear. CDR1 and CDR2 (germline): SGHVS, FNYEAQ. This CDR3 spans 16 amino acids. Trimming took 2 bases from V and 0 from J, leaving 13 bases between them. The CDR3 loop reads CASSLSAGYMNTEAFF. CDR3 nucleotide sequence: TGTGCCAGCAGCTTATCCGCAGGTTACATGAACACTGAAGCTTTCTTT.

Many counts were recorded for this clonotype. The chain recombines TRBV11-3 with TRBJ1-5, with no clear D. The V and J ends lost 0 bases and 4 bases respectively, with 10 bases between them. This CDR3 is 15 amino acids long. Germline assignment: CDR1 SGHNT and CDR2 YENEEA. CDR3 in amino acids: CASSLEGPNNQPQHF. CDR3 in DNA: TGTGCCAGCAGCTTAGAAGGGCCAAATAATCAGCCCCAGCATTTT.

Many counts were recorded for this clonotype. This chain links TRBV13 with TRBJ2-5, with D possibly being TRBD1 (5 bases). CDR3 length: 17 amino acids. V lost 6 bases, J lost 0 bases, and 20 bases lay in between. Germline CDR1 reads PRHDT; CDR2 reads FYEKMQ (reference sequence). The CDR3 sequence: CASRPTVGAEYQETQYF. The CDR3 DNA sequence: TGTGCCAGCAGGCCTACCGTAGGGGCAGAATACCAAGAGACCCAGTACTTC.

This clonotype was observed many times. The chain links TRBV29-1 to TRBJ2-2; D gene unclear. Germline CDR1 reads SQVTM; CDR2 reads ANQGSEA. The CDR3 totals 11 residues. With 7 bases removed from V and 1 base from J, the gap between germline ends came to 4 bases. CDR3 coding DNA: TGCAGCGGTGGGAACACCGGGGAGCTGTTTTTT. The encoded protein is CSGGNTGELFF.

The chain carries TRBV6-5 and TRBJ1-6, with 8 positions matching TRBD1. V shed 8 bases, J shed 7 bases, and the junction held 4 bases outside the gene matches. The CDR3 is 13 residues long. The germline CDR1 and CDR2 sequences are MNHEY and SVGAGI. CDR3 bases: TGTGCCAGCGGGGGACAGGCGAATTCACCCCTCCACTTT. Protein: CASGGQANSPLHF.

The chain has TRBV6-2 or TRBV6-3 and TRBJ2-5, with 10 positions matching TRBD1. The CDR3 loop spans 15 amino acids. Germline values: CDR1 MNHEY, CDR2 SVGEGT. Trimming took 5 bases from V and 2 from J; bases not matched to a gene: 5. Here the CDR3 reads CASSDRGRGQETQYF. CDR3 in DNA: TGTGCCAGCAGTGACAGGGGGCGCGGGCAAGAGACCCAGTACTTC.